A selection of T cell receptor beta chains follows, all from one sample in a study of blood T cells in healthy people across ages. TCRdb reprocessed the 5' RACE reads via MiXCR and lists one record per CDR3 protein. The table shows more than 800,000 distinct CDR3 sequences, with about 28% occurring only once. Material: blood. The receptors were sampled from a woman aged 80 or over in good health. Each CDR3 is given with its conserved first and last residue. A D gene is named only where the DNA matches it firmly. The listing skips clone size in some rows; elsewhere it reads once, few, many or a size class.

V gene: TRBV7-2
J gene: TRBJ2-1
D gene: .
clone size: .
CDR3 DNA: TGTGCCAGCTCCGGGGGGCCCCTTTACAATGAGCAGTTCTTC
CDR3 protein: CASSGGPLYNEQFF

V gene: TRBV20-1
J gene: TRBJ2-5
D gene: .
clone size: many
CDR3 DNA: TGCAGTGCCCATTTTCGGGTCGGAGGGGGGAAAGAGACCCAGTACTTC
CDR3 protein: CSAHFRVGGGKETQYF

V gene: TRBV20-1
J gene: TRBJ1-2
D gene: .
clone size: many
CDR3 DNA: TGCAGTGCCCGTTCGGGGAACTATGGCTACACCTTC
CDR3 protein: CSARSGNYGYTF

V gene: TRBV14
J gene: TRBJ1-1
D gene: .
clone size: few
CDR3 DNA: TGTGCCAGCAGCCAAGAGGACCAATGGAACACTGAAGCTTTCTTT
CDR3 protein: CASSQEDQWNTEAFF

V gene: TRBV3-1
J gene: TRBJ2-5
D gene: .
clone size: many
CDR3 DNA: TGTGCCAGCAACCCGGGGGTACAAGAGACCCAGTACTTC
CDR3 protein: CASNPGVQETQYF

V gene: TRBV5-5
J gene: TRBJ1-1
D gene: .
clone size: many
CDR3 DNA: TGTGCCAGCAGCCTCGTGAGAATCGAAGCTTTCTTT
CDR3 protein: CASSLVRIEAFF

V gene: TRBV5-1
J gene: TRBJ1-4
D gene: .
clone size: .
CDR3 DNA: TGCGCCAGCGCCCGCGGGGGGGCCCAAACGGCGATTAATGAAAAACTGTTTTTT
CDR3 protein: CASARGGAQTAINEKLFF

V gene: TRBV12-3/TRBV12-4
J gene: TRBJ1-2
D gene: .
clone size: .
CDR3 DNA: TGTGCCAGCAGCGCAATTGTTCAGTTCTATGGCTACACCTTC
CDR3 protein: CASSAIVQFYGYTF

V gene: TRBV6-1
J gene: TRBJ2-3
D gene: .
clone size: .
CDR3 DNA: TGTGCCAGCAGGGAAAACCCGAGGGGGAGGTCCGCAGATACGCAGTATTTT
CDR3 protein: CASRENPRGRSADTQYF

V gene: TRBV20-1
J gene: TRBJ2-7
D gene: TRBD2
clone size: .
CDR3 DNA: TGCAGTGCTATCTCTAGCGGGGGGTCCAAACGGAACGAGCAGTACTTC
CDR3 protein: CSAISSGGSKRNEQYF

V gene: TRBV6-1
J gene: TRBJ2-6
D gene: TRBD1
clone size: few
CDR3 DNA: TGTGCCGGAAGACAGGGTACAACTGGGGCCAACGTCCTGACTTTC
CDR3 protein: CAGRQGTTGANVLTF

V gene: TRBV7-2
J gene: TRBJ2-7
D gene: TRBD1
clone size: many
CDR3 DNA: TGTGCCAGCAGCTTAGACACCGGGACAGGGCGGCGCGAGCAGTACTTC
CDR3 protein: CASSLDTGTGRREQYF

V gene: TRBV11-2
J gene: TRBJ2-7
D gene: .
clone size: few
CDR3 DNA: TGTGCCAGCAGCTTAGATGGTACGTGGGGGGCAAGGAACGAGCAGTACTTC
CDR3 protein: CASSLDGTWGARNEQYF

V gene: TRBV19
J gene: TRBJ1-2
D gene: TRBD1
clone size: .
CDR3 DNA: TGTGCCAGTAGTATTATCCAGGGGGAATCTGGCTACACCTTC
CDR3 protein: CASSIIQGESGYTF

V gene: TRBV5-6
J gene: TRBJ2-1
D gene: TRBD2
clone size: .
CDR3 DNA: TGTGCCAGCAGCAGACTAGCGGGGGGGCTTTACAATGAGCAGTTCTTC
CDR3 protein: CASSRLAGGLYNEQFF

V gene: TRBV11-3
J gene: TRBJ1-4
D gene: .
clone size: .
CDR3 DNA: TGTGCCAGCAGCTTAGATGGGACCCAGCAAGGGAAACTGTTTTTT
CDR3 protein: CASSLDGTQQGKLFF

V gene: TRBV7-9
J gene: TRBJ1-3
D gene: .
clone size: few
CDR3 DNA: TGTGCCAGCAGTCCGACAGCCATCTCTGGAAACACCATATATTTT
CDR3 protein: CASSPTAISGNTIYF

V gene: TRBV12-3/TRBV12-4
J gene: TRBJ2-7
D gene: .
clone size: .
CDR3 DNA: TGTGCCAGCAGTGGTAGGTGGGGCTCCTACGAGCAGTACTTC
CDR3 protein: CASSGRWGSYEQYF

V gene: TRBV15
J gene: TRBJ1-5
D gene: .
clone size: .
CDR3 DNA: TGTGCCACCAGTTTATCCGGGAGCAATCAGCCCCAGCATTTT
CDR3 protein: CATSLSGSNQPQHF

V gene: TRBV18
J gene: TRBJ1-1
D gene: .
clone size: .
CDR3 DNA: TGTGCCAGCTCTCCGGACTTATCAAATCCGAGGACTGAAGCTTTCTTT
CDR3 protein: CASSPDLSNPRTEAFF

V gene: TRBV5-1
J gene: TRBJ2-1
D gene: .
clone size: .
CDR3 DNA: TGCGCCAGCAGCTTGGCCCCGACTCCTACGGATGAGCAGTTCTTC
CDR3 protein: CASSLAPTPTDEQFF

V gene: TRBV5-1
J gene: TRBJ1-1
D gene: TRBD1
clone size: .
CDR3 DNA: TGCGCCAGCAGCGCATACAGGGGGGCCACCACTGAAGCTTTCTTT
CDR3 protein: CASSAYRGATTEAFF

V gene: TRBV12-3/TRBV12-4
J gene: TRBJ2-7
D gene: .
clone size: many
CDR3 DNA: TGTGCCAGCAGACTAGACGGAGGGTCCTACGAGCAGTACTTC
CDR3 protein: CASRLDGGSYEQYF

V gene: TRBV14
J gene: TRBJ2-7
D gene: TRBD1
clone size: .
CDR3 DNA: TGCGAACTAAGGGGGCACGAGCAGTACTTC
CDR3 protein: CELRGHEQYF

V gene: TRBV7-2
J gene: TRBJ1-4
D gene: .
clone size: many
CDR3 DNA: TGTGCCAGCAGCTTAGTGCTAGATGAAAAACTGTTTTTT
CDR3 protein: CASSLVLDEKLFF

V gene: TRBV6-2/TRBV6-3
J gene: TRBJ2-4
D gene: TRBD2
clone size: many
CDR3 DNA: TGTGCCAGCAGTTACACTAGCGGGGGGCCTAATGCGGGAAACATTCAGTACTTC
CDR3 protein: CASSYTSGGPNAGNIQYF

V gene: TRBV7-2
J gene: TRBJ1-6
D gene: TRBD1
clone size: .
CDR3 DNA: TGTGCCAGCAGCGCACAGGGGACAGTCTATAATTCACCCCTCCACTTT
CDR3 protein: CASSAQGTVYNSPLHF

V gene: TRBV3-1
J gene: TRBJ1-6
D gene: .
clone size: few
CDR3 DNA: TGTGCCAGCAGCAAGGGGACCGCTCCCACTCCCCTCCACTTT
CDR3 protein: CASSKGTAPTPLHF

V gene: TRBV5-1
J gene: TRBJ2-7
D gene: .
clone size: many
CDR3 DNA: TGCGCCAGCAGCCTCTTCGAGCGGGTAGAGCAGTACTTC
CDR3 protein: CASSLFERVEQYF

V gene: TRBV5-5
J gene: TRBJ2-7
D gene: TRBD1
clone size: .
CDR3 DNA: TGTGCCAGCAGCACGGGACAGGGGCTAGGGGAGATCCAGTACTTC
CDR3 protein: CASSTGQGLGEIQYF

V gene: TRBV7-9
J gene: TRBJ1-2
D gene: .
clone size: many
CDR3 DNA: TGTGCCAGCAGCTTAGAACTAGGGACGGCCTATGGCTACACCTTC
CDR3 protein: CASSLELGTAYGYTF

V gene: TRBV2
J gene: TRBJ1-3
D gene: .
clone size: once
CDR3 DNA: TGTGCCAGCACAGGAGAGAGCTCTGGAAACACCATATATTTT
CDR3 protein: CASTGESSGNTIYF

V gene: TRBV4-2
J gene: TRBJ2-2
D gene: TRBD1
clone size: many
CDR3 DNA: TGTGCCAGCAGCCCCCGGGACAGTGGCACCGGGGAGCTGTTTTTT
CDR3 protein: CASSPRDSGTGELFF

V gene: TRBV13
J gene: TRBJ1-2
D gene: TRBD1
clone size: .
CDR3 DNA: TGTGCCAGCAGCTCAAGGACAGGGGGCCGTGGCTACACCTTC
CDR3 protein: CASSSRTGGRGYTF

V gene: TRBV7-9
J gene: TRBJ1-2
D gene: .
clone size: few
CDR3 DNA: TGTGCCTCATCTCGGGCCGGGGGGGGAGTCTATGGCTACACCTTC
CDR3 protein: CASSRAGGGVYGYTF

V gene: TRBV9
J gene: TRBJ1-2
D gene: .
clone size: few
CDR3 DNA: TGTGCCAGCAGCGTAGGTATAACAGGGCCCCCCGCCGAGGGCTACACCTTC
CDR3 protein: CASSVGITGPPAEGYTF

V gene: TRBV7-9
J gene: TRBJ1-2
D gene: .
clone size: once
CDR3 DNA: TGTGCCAGCAGCTTAGCAAAGGGTTCGGATGGCTACACCTTC
CDR3 protein: CASSLAKGSDGYTF

V gene: TRBV6-2/TRBV6-3
J gene: TRBJ2-2
D gene: .
clone size: .
CDR3 DNA: TGTGCCAGCAGTTACTTAGGGCACCGGGGGGAGCTGTTTTTT
CDR3 protein: CASSYLGHRGELFF

V gene: TRBV2
J gene: TRBJ1-1
D gene: .
clone size: .
CDR3 DNA: TGTGCCAGCAGGCAAACAGGGTTAGGCACTGAAGCTTTCTTT
CDR3 protein: CASRQTGLGTEAFF

V gene: TRBV27
J gene: TRBJ1-2
D gene: .
clone size: .
CDR3 DNA: TGTGCCAGCAGTTTCACAGCAGGGGATGTCTATGGCTACACCTTC
CDR3 protein: CASSFTAGDVYGYTF